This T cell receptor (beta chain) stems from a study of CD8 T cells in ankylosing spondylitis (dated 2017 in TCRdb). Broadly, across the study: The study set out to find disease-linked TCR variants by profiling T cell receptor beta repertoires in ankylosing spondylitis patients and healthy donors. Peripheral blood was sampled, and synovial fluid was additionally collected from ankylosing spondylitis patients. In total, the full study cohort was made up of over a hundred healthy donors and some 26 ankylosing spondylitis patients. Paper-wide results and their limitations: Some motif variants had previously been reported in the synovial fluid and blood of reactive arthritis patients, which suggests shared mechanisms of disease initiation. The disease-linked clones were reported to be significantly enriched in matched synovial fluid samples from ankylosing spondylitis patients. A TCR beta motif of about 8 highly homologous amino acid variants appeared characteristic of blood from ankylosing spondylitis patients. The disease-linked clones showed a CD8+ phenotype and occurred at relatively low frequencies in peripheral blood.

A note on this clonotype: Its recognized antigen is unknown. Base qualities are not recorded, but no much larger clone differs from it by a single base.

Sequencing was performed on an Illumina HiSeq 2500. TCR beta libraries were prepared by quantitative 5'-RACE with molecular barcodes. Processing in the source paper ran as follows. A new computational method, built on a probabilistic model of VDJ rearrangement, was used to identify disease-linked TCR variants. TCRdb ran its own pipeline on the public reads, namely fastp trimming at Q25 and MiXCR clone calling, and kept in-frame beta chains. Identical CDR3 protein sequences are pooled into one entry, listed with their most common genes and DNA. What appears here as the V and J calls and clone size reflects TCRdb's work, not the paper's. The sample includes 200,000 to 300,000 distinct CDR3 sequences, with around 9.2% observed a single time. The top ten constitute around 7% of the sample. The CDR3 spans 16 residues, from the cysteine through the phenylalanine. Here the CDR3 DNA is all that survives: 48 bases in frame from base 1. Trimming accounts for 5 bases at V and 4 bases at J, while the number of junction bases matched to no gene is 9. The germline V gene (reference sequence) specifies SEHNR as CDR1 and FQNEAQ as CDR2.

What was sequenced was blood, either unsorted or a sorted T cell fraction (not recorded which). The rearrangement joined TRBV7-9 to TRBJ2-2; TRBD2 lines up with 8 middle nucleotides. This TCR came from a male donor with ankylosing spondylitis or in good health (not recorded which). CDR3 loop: CASSPALGTSTGELFF. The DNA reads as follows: TGTGCCAGCAGCCCGGCTCTGGGGACTAGCACCGGGGAGCTGTTTTTT.